This TCR beta chain was recorded in a study of blood T cells in healthy people across ages. Notes on the study in general: Significant beta diversity loss was already apparent by age approximately 42, declining roughly linearly.

This clonotype was detected ten times or more. The antigen is undetermined. Per germline, CDR1 DFQATT and CDR2 SNEGSKA (reference sequence). With 0 bases clipped from V and 4 bases from J, the junction kept 6 bases outside the gene matches. The CDR3 consists of 15 residues. The second PCR ran about 6 to 12 cycles with a sample-barcoded 5' primer and J-beta primers. Each CDR3 protein is one row after TCRdb ran MiXCR on the 5' RACE reads. The table lists fewer than 1.5 million distinct CDR3 sequences, roughly 40% of them singletons. Sequenced: blood. The chain links TRBV20-1 to TRBJ2-3, with TRBD1 matching 8 bases. The receptor comes from a woman between 18 and 29 years old in good health. CDR3 DNA: TGCAGTGCTAGAGATAGACAGGGGAGCGCAGATACGCAGTATTTT. Encoded protein: CSARDRQGSADTQYF.